A selection of T cell receptor beta chains follows, all from one sample in a study of CD8 T cells in ankylosing spondylitis. One entry per CDR3 protein, called by TCRdb with MiXCR from the 5' RACE reads. The table has 200,000 to 300,000 distinct CDR3 sequences, roughly 10% seen once. Sample: blood, either unsorted or a sorted T cell fraction (not recorded which). The receptor set was obtained from a male donor with ankylosing spondylitis or in good health (not recorded which). Each CDR3 is given without its conserved first and last residue.

CDR3 protein: ASSLVGGGPDVTQY
V gene: TRBV12-3/TRBV12-4

CDR3 protein: ASSLAGNTPYGYT
V gene: TRBV5-1

CDR3 protein: ASREGADNQPQH
V gene: TRBV5-1

CDR3 protein: SVKTLFATDTQY
V gene: TRBV20-1

CDR3 protein: ASSPQGGTGHLDQPQH
V gene: TRBV18

CDR3 protein: ASSVGIGSEQF
V gene: TRBV9

CDR3 protein: ASGGRVNTEAF
V gene: TRBV7-2

CDR3 protein: SVEDALRRSYNEQF
V gene: TRBV29-1

CDR3 protein: ASSQDRTNTEAF
V gene: TRBV4-1

CDR3 protein: ASSFSARGRSYNEQF
V gene: TRBV5-6

CDR3 protein: ASSQGGSLAGGYNEQF
V gene: TRBV4-1

CDR3 protein: ASGQGRGTDTQY
V gene: TRBV25-1

CDR3 protein: ATSRGDLLYYGYT
V gene: TRBV15

CDR3 protein: ASFTDTQY
V gene: TRBV18

CDR3 protein: ASSLGQGTGITDTQY
V gene: TRBV7-2

CDR3 protein: ASSETYKGLFLKQF
V gene: TRBV2

CDR3 protein: ASSFEGRTEAF
V gene: TRBV5-8

CDR3 protein: ASSYGPTYEQY
V gene: TRBV6-5

CDR3 protein: SVAGGRLETQY
V gene: TRBV20-1

CDR3 protein: ASSLDRVAGDNYGYT
V gene: TRBV11-2

CDR3 protein: ASSLGGGDETQY
V gene: TRBV7-8

CDR3 protein: ASSEAAPTGPYEQY
V gene: TRBV6-1

CDR3 protein: SAKYDSYEQY
V gene: TRBV20-1

CDR3 protein: ASSLGTGGAQDTQY
V gene: TRBV12-3/TRBV12-4